The subject of this entry is one T cell receptor (beta chain). The record originates from a study of T cells expressing NK-cell markers. TCRdb re-called the 5' RACE reads; one entry per CDR3 protein, DNA not given. Its table records around 100,000 distinct CDR3 sequences. The CDR3 has 16 residues. Per germline, CDR1 LGHNA and CDR2 YSLEER. The sequenced sample was blood T cells: a sorted CD56 or NKG2C T cell subset, CD4+ or CD8+ T cells, or bulk PBMC T cells (not recorded which). This chain uses TRBV4-3 with TRBJ1-1; TCRdb selects TRBD1, and the lack of DNA leaves this call unchecked. The clonotype originates from a woman aged 18 to 75 in good health. CDR3: CASSQDWGRVNTEAFF.